Shown below are 8 T cell receptor beta chains from a single sample sequenced in a study of blood T cell repertoires in COVID-19. TCRdb's copy holds only in-frame clones and misses some; the assay was immunoSEQ multiplex PCR. The sample has over 400,000 clones, about nine tenths seen once; the top ten hold almost 1.5%. Source material: peripheral blood. The receptors come from a woman in her 30s with active or convalescent COVID-19.

This chain joins TRBV18 and TRBJ2-3; TRBD1 is a possible D gene (5 bases). The CDR3 is 15 amino acids. Trimming stripped 3 bases from V and 4 bases from J, with 14 bases between. Germline CDR1 KGHSH, CDR2 LQKENI. CDR3 amino acids: CASSPTTALADTQYF. CDR3 coding DNA: TGTGCCAGCTCACCCACGACAGCTTTGGCAGATACGCAGTATTTT.

The V call is TRBV19, the J call TRBJ1-5, with 7 bases that match TRBD1. Germline CDR1 and CDR2: LNHDA and SQIVND (reference sequence). The J segment lost 3 bases and the V segment lost 8 bases, leaving 10 bases of the junction unmatched. The CDR3 extends over 15 amino acids. The CDR3 is CASCSTGTFNQPQHF. CDR3 nucleotides: TGTGCCAGTTGTTCGACAGGGACCTTCAATCAGCCCCAGCATTTT. Looking up the rest from reference TRBV19 and TRBJ1-5 gives the full variable domain: DGGITQSPKYLFRKEGQNVTLSCEQNLNHDAMYWYRQDPGQGLRLIYYSQIVNDFQKGDIAEGYSVSREKKESFPLTVTSAQKNPTAFYLCASCSTGTFNQPQHFGDGTRLSIL.

The J gene is TRBJ2-1, the V gene TRBV5-1, with 8 bases that match TRBD2. With 2 bases clipped from V and 5 bases from J, the junction kept 6 bases outside the gene matches. Germline lookup yields CDR1 SGHRS and CDR2 YFSETQ. This CDR3 region has 15 residues. CDR3 nucleotides: TGCGCCAGCAGCTTAGCGGGAGTAGGAAACAATGAGCAGTTCTTC. It specifies CASSLAGVGNNEQFF.

The chain couples TRBV5-1 to TRBJ2-7, with D perhaps matching TRBD2 (7 bases). V lost 4 bases and J 3 bases, leaving 14 bases between the germline ends. The CDR3 covers 14 residues. The germline gives CDR1 SGHRS, CDR2 YFSETQ. Written as DNA, the CDR3 is TGCGCCAGCAGCCCTAGGGAGGGGGACTACGAGCAGTACTTC. Translated: CASSPREGDYEQYF.

This sequence joins TRBV5-1 and TRBJ2-7, with 9 bases lining up with TRBD1. The length of the CDR3 is 17 residues. Germline V gene lookup returns CDR1 SGHRS and CDR2 YFSETQ. With V trimmed by 2 bases and J by 2 bases, 11 bases remained unmatched. The DNA for the CDR3 is TGCGCCAGCAGCTTCACCGGGACAGGGAGTAGTCCCTACGAGCAGTACTTC. This codes for CASSFTGTGSSPYEQYF. Filled out from reference TRBV5-1 and TRBJ2-7, the complete variable domain reads KAGVTQTPRYLIKTRGQQVTLSCSPISGHRSVSWYQQTPGQGLQFLFEYFSETQRNKGNFPGRFSGRQFSNSRSEMNVSTLELGDSALYLCASSFTGTGSSPYEQYFGPGTRLTVT.

The CDR3 sequence is CASSWATVNEQFF. CDR3 in DNA: TGTGCCAGCAGCTGGGCGACAGTCAATGAGCAGTTCTTC. The rearrangement uses TRBV7-2 and TRBJ2-1; a possible D gene is TRBD1 (5 bases). CDR1 is SGHTA, CDR2 FQGNSA, per germline. The ends were cut back, 4 bases at V and 6 bases at J, with 10 bases in the middle. This CDR3 has 13 amino acids. Variable domain in full (rest from reference TRBV7-2 and TRBJ2-1): GAGVSQSPSNKVTEKGKDVELRCDPISGHTALYWYRQSLGQGLEFLIYFQGNSAPDKSGLPSDRFSAERTGGSVSTLTIQRTQQEDSAVYLCASSWATVNEQFFGPGTRLTVL.

The rearrangement joins TRBV27 to TRBJ2-7; TRBD2 aligns across 9 bases. V trimming: 5 bases; J trimming: 4 bases; junction bases outside the gene matches: 6. The CDR3 runs 14 residues. Germline V gene lookup returns CDR1 MNHEY and CDR2 SMNVEV (reference sequence). The CDR3 protein is CASSPGLAVYEQYF. DNA for the CDR3: TGTGCCAGCAGTCCGGGACTAGCAGTATACGAGCAGTACTTC.

This chain joins TRBV27 and TRBJ1-1; D is ambiguous. This CDR3 is 15 amino acids long. Germline V gene lookup returns CDR1 MNHEY and CDR2 SMNVEV (reference sequence). Trimming shortened V by 5 bases and J by 5 bases, and 18 bases separated the two germline ends. This chain's CDR3 is CASSPSRYGGTEAFF. The DNA for the CDR3 is TGTGCCAGCAGTCCATCTCGTTATGGAGGGACTGAAGCTTTCTTT.